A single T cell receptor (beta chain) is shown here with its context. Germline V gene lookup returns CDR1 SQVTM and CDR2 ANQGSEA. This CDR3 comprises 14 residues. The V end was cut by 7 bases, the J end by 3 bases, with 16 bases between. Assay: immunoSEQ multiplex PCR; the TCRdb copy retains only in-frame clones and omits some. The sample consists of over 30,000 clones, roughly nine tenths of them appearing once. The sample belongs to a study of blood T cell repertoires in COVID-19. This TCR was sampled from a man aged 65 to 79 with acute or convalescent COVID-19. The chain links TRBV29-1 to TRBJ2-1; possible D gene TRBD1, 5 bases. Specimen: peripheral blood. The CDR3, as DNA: TGCAGCGCGTCGACAGCGTATGGCTACAATGAGCAGTTCTTC. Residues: CSASTAYGYNEQFF.